These 6 T cell receptor beta chains share one sample of origin, sequenced in a study of cytomegalovirus exposure and HLA in healthy donors. PCR amplification relied on 60 Vbeta primers (plus 13 Jbeta primers). This table comes from immunoSEQ multiplex PCR, and its TCRdb copy is limited to in-frame clones, with some not included. The sample consists of about 150,000 clones, approximately 57% of them appearing once. Sequenced input: PBMCs. All receptors derive from a male donor in good health and CMV-seronegative.

The rearrangement uses TRBV7-9 and TRBJ2-7, with D perhaps matching TRBD1 (5 bases). CDR3 length equals 16 residues. Looked up from germline, CDR1 is SEHNR and CDR2 is FQNEAQ (reference sequence). V was pared by 5 bases and J by 2 bases, with 19 bases between. The DNA of the CDR3 is TGTGCCAGCAGCACCCCCCCCGCAGGGCACCCCTACGAGCAGTACTTC. Translating it yields CASSTPPAGHPYEQYF.

J is TRBJ2-4 and V is TRBV19; a weak D match, TRBD2 (7 bases). V dropped 10 bases and J dropped 3 bases, with 25 bases sitting between them. The germline gives CDR1 LNHDA, CDR2 SQIVND (reference sequence). This CDR3 spans 17 amino acids. CDR3 protein: CATNPGPQGGGKNIQYF. As DNA, the CDR3 is TGTGCCACCAACCCAGGCCCCCAGGGAGGGGGCAAAAACATTCAGTACTTC.

This sequence joins TRBV6-5 and TRBJ1-5, with 7 bases that match TRBD1. This CDR3 contains 13 residues. V was clipped by 4 bases and J by 7 bases; unmatched bases: 4. Germline V gene lookup returns CDR1 MNHEY and CDR2 SVGAGI. The DNA of the CDR3 is TGTGCCAGCAGTTCGGCAGGGGGGCAGCCCCAGCATTTT. Translated: CASSSAGGQPQHF.

This clone was picked up a small number of times. The rearrangement joins TRBV29-1 to TRBJ1-2; 8 nucleotides line up with TRBD1. This CDR3 is 16 amino acids long. The ends lost 7 bases at V and 7 bases at J; junction bases unmatched: 20. The germline gives CDR1 SQVTM, CDR2 ANQGSEA. The CDR3 nucleotides read TGCAGCGCTTATCCATCGCCGGGACAGGTATTCCCTGGCTACACCTTC. Translated, it gives CSAYPSPGQVFPGYTF.

The chain uses TRBV28 and TRBJ2-3, with D possibly TRBD1 on 6 matching bases. CDR1 MDHEN and CDR2 SYDVKM come from the germline V gene. Trimming left V 2 bases short and J 1 base short, with 10 bases between. The CDR3 covers 15 residues. CDR3 sequence: CASSLGDIRTDTQYF. CDR3 DNA: TGTGCCAGCAGTTTAGGGGACATTCGCACAGATACGCAGTATTTT.

The V call is TRBV7-3, the J call TRBJ2-3, with D perhaps TRBD1 (5 bases). Trimming stripped 4 bases from V and 2 bases from J, with 13 bases between. Germline V lookup: CDR1 SGHTA, CDR2 FQGTGA. The CDR3 is 15 residues long. CDR3 sequence: CASSSRLGHTDTQYF. DNA for the CDR3: TGTGCCAGCAGCTCCCGACTCGGACACACAGATACGCAGTATTTT.